This T cell receptor beta chain was retrieved from a study of cytomegalovirus exposure and HLA in healthy donors. Study outcomes and limitations: In a later analysis, a genetic analysis reported fewer productive-TCR N-insertions in an Asian-associated ancestry cluster than the cohort average. A further, later analysis showed that HLA-associated TCR beta chains (compared with equally common others) were more clonally expanded.

Comments on this clone: Its target is not known.

In germline, CDR1 is MDHEN, CDR2 SYDVKM. The CDR3 length is 14 residues. V lost 4 bases and J lost 2, with 12 bases in between. Researchers ran the PCR with 60 Vbeta and 13 Jbeta primers. Sequencing was performed with immunoSEQ multiplex PCR; in TCRdb, only in-frame clones are kept and a portion is missing. The data contain approximately 210,000 clones, around 79% of them seen just once; the ten biggest clones take up less than 2%. The rearrangement joins TRBV28 to TRBJ2-7; a possible D gene is TRBD1 (6 bases). This TCR came from a male donor in good health and CMV-seronegative. Sequencing was carried out using PBMCs. CDR3: CASSSTGSTYEQYF. CDR3 coding DNA: TGTGCCAGCAGTTCAACAGGGTCCACCTACGAGCAGTACTTC. Full variable domain (outside the CDR3, taken from reference TRBV28 and TRBJ2-7): DVKVTQSSRYLVKRTGEKVFLECVQDMDHENMFWYRQDPGLGLRLIYFSYDVKMKEKGDIPEGYSVSREKKERFSLILESASTNQTSMYLCASSSTGSTYEQYFGPGTRLTVT.